The entry that follows covers one TCR beta chain sequence. One junction end disagrees with the germline gene, perhaps due to a read error. The data derive from a study of blood T cell repertoires in COVID-19. Background on the study: Some COVID-19 samples were acute and others convalescent; all came from the United States, Italy and Spain. In each case, the material was cDNA or gDNA derived from T cells, B-cell-depleted T cells, or PBMCs.

Original processing notes: Estimated nucleated cell counts came from reference gene primer amplification. Sequencing used immunoSEQ multiplex PCR; TCRdb keeps in-frame clones, though not all of them. The V and J calls and the clone size are those of that table, but D and trimming were determined from the DNA. The top ten hold 13% of the sample, which has tens of thousands of clones, about 84% seen once. This CDR3 region has 17 residues. Germline CDR1 reads SSHAT; CDR2 reads FNYEAQ (reference sequence). Those enrolled in Seattle joined during active infection and were followed longitudinally afterward.

This clonotype was obtained from a man aged 50-59 years with COVID-19, enrolled during active disease. The sample taken for sequencing was peripheral blood. The chain joins TRBV7-7 to TRBJ2-3; 12 nucleotides align to TRBD2. CDR3 coding DNA: TGTGCTAGCAGCTTAGGACTAGCGGGGTTCGGCTCTGATACGCAGTATTTT. Translated: CASSLGLAGFGSDTQYF. Together with reference TRBV7-7 and TRBJ2-3, the CDR3 gives the full variable domain: GAGVSQSPRYKVTKRGQDVTLRCDPISSHATLYWYQQALGQGPEFLTYFNYEAQPDKSGLPSDRFSAERPEGSISTLTIQRTEQRDSAMYRCASSLGLAGFGSDTQYFGPGTRLTVL.